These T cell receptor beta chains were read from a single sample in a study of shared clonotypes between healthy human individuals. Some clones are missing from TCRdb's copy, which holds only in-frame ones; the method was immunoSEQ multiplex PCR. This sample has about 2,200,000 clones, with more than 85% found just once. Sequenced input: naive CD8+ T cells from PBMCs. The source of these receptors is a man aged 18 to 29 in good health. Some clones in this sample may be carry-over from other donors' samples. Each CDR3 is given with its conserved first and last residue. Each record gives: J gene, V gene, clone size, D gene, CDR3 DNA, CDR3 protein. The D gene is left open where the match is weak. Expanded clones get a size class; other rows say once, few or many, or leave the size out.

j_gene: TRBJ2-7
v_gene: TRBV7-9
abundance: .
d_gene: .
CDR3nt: TGTGCCAGCAGCTGGTACAGGGATAACTACGAGCAGTACTTC
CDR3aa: CASSWYRDNYEQYF

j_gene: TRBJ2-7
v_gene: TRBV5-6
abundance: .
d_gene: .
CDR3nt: TGTGCCAGCAGCTTGCGGCTAGCTTGGGAGCAGTACTTC
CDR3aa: CASSLRLAWEQYF

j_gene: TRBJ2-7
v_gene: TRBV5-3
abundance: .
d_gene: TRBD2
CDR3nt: TGTGCCAGAAGCTTGGGACTAGCGGGAGGCTTTTACGAGCAGTACTTC
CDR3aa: CARSLGLAGGFYEQYF

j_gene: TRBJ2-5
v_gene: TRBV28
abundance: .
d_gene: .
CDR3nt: TGTGCCAGCTCCCAGGTCGACGGGATGCACCAGACCCAGTACTTC
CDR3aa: CASSQVDGMHQTQYF

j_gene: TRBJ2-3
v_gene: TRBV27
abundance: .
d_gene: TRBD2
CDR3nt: TGTGCCAGCAGTTCGGGTAGCGGGAGAGTTCCAGATACGCAGTATTTT
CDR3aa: CASSSGSGRVPDTQYF

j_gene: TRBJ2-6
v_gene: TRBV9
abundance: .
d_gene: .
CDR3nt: TGTGCCAGCAGCGACCCACTAGTCTCTGGGGCCAACGTCCTGACTTTC
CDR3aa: CASSDPLVSGANVLTF

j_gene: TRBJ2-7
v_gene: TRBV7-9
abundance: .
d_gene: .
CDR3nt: TGTGCCAGCAGCTTTACCCTCCCGGGCTCCTACGAGCAGTACTTC
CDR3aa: CASSFTLPGSYEQYF

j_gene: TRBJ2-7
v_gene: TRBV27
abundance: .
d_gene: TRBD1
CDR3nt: TGTGCCAGCAGTTTAAAGGGTGTAGGGACAGGGGTGGAGTACGAGCAGTACTTC
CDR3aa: CASSLKGVGTGVEYEQYF

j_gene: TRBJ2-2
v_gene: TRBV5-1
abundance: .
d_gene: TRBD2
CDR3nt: TGCGCCAGCAGCTTGGCTCGGGGGGACACCGGGGAGCTGTTTTTT
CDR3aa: CASSLARGDTGELFF

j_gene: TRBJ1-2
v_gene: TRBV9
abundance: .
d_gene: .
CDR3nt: TGTGCCAGCAGCGTAGGTAGTCAGGGCTTCACTAACTATGGCTACACCTTC
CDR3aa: CASSVGSQGFTNYGYTF

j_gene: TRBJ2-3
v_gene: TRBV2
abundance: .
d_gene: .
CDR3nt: TGTGCCAGCAGTGGGGGGCCAGATACGCAGTATTTT
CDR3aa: CASSGGPDTQYF

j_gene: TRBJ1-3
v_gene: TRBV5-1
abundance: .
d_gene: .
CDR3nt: TGCGCCAGCAGAACCTCGACAGGCTCTGGAAACACCATATATTTT
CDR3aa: CASRTSTGSGNTIYF

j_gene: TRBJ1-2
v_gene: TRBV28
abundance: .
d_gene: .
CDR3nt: TGTGCCAGCAGTTTATTTCGGGGAAACTATGGCTACACCTTC
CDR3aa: CASSLFRGNYGYTF

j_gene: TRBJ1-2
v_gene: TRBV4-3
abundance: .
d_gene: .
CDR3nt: TGCGCCAGCAGCCAAGCCTCCTCCCCTGCCGTTTATGGCTACACCTTC
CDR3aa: CASSQASSPAVYGYTF

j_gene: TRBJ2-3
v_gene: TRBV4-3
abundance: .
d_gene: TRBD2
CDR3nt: TGCGCCAGCAGCCCTAGACTAGCGGGGCCCGCGGATACGCAGTATTTT
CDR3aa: CASSPRLAGPADTQYF

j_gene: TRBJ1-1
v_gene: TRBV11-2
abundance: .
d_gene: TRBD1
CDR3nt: TGTGCCAGCAGCTCCGGACAGGGGAACACTGAAGCTTTCTTT
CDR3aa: CASSSGQGNTEAFF

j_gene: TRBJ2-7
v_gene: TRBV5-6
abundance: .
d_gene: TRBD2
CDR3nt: TGTGCCAGCAGCGAGGGACTAGCGGGAGACCCCTACGAGCAGTACTTC
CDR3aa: CASSEGLAGDPYEQYF

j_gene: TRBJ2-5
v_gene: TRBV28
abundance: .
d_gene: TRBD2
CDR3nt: TGTGCCAGCAGTTTGGAGATGCTAGCGGGAGGCCAAGAGACCCAGTACTTC
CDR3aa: CASSLEMLAGGQETQYF

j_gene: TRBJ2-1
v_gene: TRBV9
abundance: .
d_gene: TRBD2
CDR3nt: TGTGCCAGCAGCGTAGCAGGGGTACTAGCGGCTCTCAGCTCCTACAATGAGCAGTTCTTC
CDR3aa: CASSVAGVLAALSSYNEQFF

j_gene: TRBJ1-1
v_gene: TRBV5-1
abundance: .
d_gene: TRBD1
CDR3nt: TGCGCCAGCAGACTGACAGGGGCTGAAGCTTTCTTT
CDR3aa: CASRLTGAEAFF

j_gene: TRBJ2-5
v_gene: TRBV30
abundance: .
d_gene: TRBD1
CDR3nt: TGTGCCGGGATGTCCCTGGACAGGTACCAAGAGACCCAGTACTTC
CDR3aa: CAGMSLDRYQETQYF

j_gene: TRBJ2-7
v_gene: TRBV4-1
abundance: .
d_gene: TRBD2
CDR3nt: TGCGCCAGCAGCCAAAATTCCGCCCCCCGGGGGGGCGAGCAGTACTTC
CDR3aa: CASSQNSAPRGGEQYF

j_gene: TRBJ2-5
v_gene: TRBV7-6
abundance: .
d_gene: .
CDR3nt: TGTGCCAGCAGTCAAAGGGGCGGGGTAGCCTCGACCCAGTACTTC
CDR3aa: CASSQRGGVASTQYF

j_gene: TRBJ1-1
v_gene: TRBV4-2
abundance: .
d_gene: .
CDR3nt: TGTGCCAGCAGCCAAGAGAGGCGGACTGAAGCTTTCTTT
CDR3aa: CASSQERRTEAFF

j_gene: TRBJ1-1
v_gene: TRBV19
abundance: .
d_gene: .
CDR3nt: TGTGCCAGTAGTATTGGGGCAGGCGGGGGGACTGAAGCTTTCTTT
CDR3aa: CASSIGAGGGTEAFF

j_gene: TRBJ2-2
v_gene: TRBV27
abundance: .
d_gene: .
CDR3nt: TGTGCCAGCAGTCCCCTTATCTCCGGGGAGCTGTTTTTT
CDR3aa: CASSPLISGELFF

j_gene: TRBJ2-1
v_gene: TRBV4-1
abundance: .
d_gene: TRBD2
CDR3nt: TGCGCCAGCAGCCAAGTAGATAGCGGGAGGGCCCCCAATGAGCAGTTCTTC
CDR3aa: CASSQVDSGRAPNEQFF

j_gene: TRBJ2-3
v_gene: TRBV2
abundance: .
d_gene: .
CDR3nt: TGTGCCAGCAGTGAAGACGACTTAGAAAGCACAGATACGCAGTATTTT
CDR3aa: CASSEDDLESTDTQYF

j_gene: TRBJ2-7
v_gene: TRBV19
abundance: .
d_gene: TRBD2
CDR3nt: TGTGCCAGTAGTAAGGGACTAGAGTATCGGGAGCAGTACTTC
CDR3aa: CASSKGLEYREQYF

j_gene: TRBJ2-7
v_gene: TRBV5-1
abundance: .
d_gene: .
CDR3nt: TGCGCCAGCAGCTTGTTGGGCGAGCAGTACTTC
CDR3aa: CASSLLGEQYF

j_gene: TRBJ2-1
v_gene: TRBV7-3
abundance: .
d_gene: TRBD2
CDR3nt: TGTGCCAGCAGCCTTAGCGGGAGAGAGGGCAATGAGCAGTTCTTC
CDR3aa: CASSLSGREGNEQFF

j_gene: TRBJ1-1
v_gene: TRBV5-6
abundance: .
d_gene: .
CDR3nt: TGTGCCAGCAGCCTCGACGGGACCCAAGCTTTCTTT
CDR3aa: CASSLDGTQAFF

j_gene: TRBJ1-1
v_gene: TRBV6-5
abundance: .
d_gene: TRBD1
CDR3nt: TGTGCCAGCAGCGACAGGGGGGCCACTGAAGCTTTCTTT
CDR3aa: CASSDRGATEAFF

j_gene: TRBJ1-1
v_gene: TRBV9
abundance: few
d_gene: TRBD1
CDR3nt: TGTGCCAGCAGCGCGGACAGGAGGACTGAAGCTTTCTTT
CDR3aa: CASSADRRTEAFF

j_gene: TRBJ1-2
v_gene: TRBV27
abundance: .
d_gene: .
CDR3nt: TGTGCCAGCAGTTCCACCGTCGGGGGTGGCTACACCTTC
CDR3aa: CASSSTVGGGYTF

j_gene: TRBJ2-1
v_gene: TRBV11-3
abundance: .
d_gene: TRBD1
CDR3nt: TGTGCCAGCAGCCAAGCGACACAGGGGTACAATGAGCAGTTCTTC
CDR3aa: CASSQATQGYNEQFF

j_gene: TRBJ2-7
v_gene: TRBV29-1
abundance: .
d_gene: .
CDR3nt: TGCAGCGTCCAAGGGGGACAACAATACGAGCAGTACTTC
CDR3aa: CSVQGGQQYEQYF

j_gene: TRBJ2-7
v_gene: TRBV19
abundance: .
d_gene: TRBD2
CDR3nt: TGTGCCAGTAGCCACGACAAGACTAGCGGGAGTCGCGAGCAGTACTTC
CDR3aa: CASSHDKTSGSREQYF

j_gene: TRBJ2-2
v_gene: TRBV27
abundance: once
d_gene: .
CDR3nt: TGTGCCAGCAGTTTATGGCGGACCGGGGAGCTGTTTTTT
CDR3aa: CASSLWRTGELFF

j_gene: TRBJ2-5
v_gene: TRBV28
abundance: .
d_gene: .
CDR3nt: TGTGCCAGCAGTTTCGCGGGTCAAGAGACCCAGTACTTC
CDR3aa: CASSFAGQETQYF

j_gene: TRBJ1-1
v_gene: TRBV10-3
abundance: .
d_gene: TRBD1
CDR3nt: TGTGCCATCATGACCGACAGGGGTGGCACTGAAGCTTTCTTT
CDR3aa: CAIMTDRGGTEAFF

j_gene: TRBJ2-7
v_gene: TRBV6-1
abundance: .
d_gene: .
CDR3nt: TGTGCCAGCAGTGAAGACGGCAGGGGCGCGTCCTACGAGCAGTACTTC
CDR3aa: CASSEDGRGASYEQYF

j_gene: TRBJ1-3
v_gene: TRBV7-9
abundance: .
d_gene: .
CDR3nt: TGTGCCAGCAGCGGGACTACAGGGTTCGGAAACACCATATATTTT
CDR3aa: CASSGTTGFGNTIYF

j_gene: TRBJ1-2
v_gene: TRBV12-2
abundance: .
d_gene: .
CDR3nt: TGTGCAAGTCGCTTAGTAGTAGTAGGGCAGGGGTGCTATGGCTACACCTTC
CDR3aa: CASRLVVVGQGCYGYTF

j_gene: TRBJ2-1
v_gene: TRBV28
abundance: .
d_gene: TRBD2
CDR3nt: TGTGCCAGCAGCCCACCCGGGGCAGCGGGAGGGTACAATGAGCAGTTCTTC
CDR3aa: CASSPPGAAGGYNEQFF

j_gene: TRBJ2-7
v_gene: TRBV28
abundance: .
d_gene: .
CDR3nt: TGTGCCAGCAGTTTACTCCAGGACAGATACGAGCAGTACTTC
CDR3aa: CASSLLQDRYEQYF

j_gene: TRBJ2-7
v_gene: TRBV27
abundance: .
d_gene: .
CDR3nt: TGTGCCAGCAGTTTACAACCAACCTACGAGCAGTACTTC
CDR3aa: CASSLQPTYEQYF

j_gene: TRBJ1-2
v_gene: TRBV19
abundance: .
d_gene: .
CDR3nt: TGTGCCACCACCCAGGGTCCCGCGGATGGCTACACCTTC
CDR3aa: CATTQGPADGYTF

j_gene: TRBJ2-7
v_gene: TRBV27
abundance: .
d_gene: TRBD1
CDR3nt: TGTGCCAGCAGCCCCCGGGACAGGGACTACGAGCAGTACTTC
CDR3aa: CASSPRDRDYEQYF

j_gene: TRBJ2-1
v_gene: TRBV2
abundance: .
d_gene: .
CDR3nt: TGTGCCATCCCGGGTTCTTCCTACAATGAGCAGTTCTTC
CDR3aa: CAIPGSSYNEQFF

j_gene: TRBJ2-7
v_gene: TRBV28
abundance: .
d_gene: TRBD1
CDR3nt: TGTGCCAGCAGTTTAGGGACAGGGGCATCCTACGAGCAGTACTTC
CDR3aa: CASSLGTGASYEQYF

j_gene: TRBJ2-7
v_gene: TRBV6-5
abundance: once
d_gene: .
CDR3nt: TGTGCCAGCAGTCTGGGTTGGCACCTATACGAGCAGTACTTC
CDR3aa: CASSLGWHLYEQYF